This passage covers 8 T cell receptor beta chains from one sample sequenced in a study of identifying expanded T cells in peripheral blood. Data came from immunoSEQ multiplex PCR; TCRdb stores just in-frame clones and leaves some out. Of approximately 94,000 clones detected, approximately 88% appear once; the ten largest clones hold about 5.5%. The sample comprised blood. The receptors originated from a person aged 18 to 69 in good health.

The chain couples TRBV11-3 to TRBJ2-7; a weak D match, TRBD2 (5 bases). The CDR3 loop spans 13 amino acids. Deletions cut 4 bases from V and 10 bases from J, with 17 bases between. Germline assignment: CDR1 SGHNT and CDR2 YENEEA. CDR3 protein: CASSYPGTAGQYF. The CDR3 nucleotides read TGTGCCAGCAGCTACCCGGGAACGGCGGGCCAGTACTTC.

This chain joins TRBV9 and TRBJ2-1; D is uncertain. V lost 3 bases to trimming and J lost 0 bases, with 7 bases between them. Per the germline V gene, CDR1 is SGDLS and CDR2 is YYNGEE. The CDR3 sequence is 14 residues long. CDR3 loop: CASSGSHSYNEQFF. In DNA, the CDR3 is TGTGCCAGCAGCGGGAGCCACTCCTACAATGAGCAGTTCTTC.

With regard to this clone: An end of the junction does not agree with germline; a read error may underlie this. This CDR3 is also generated by other DNA sequences in the sample. The chain uses TRBV29-1 and TRBJ1-1; no definite D call. The length of the CDR3 is 12 residues. Per the germline V gene, CDR1 is SQVTM and CDR2 is ANQGSEA. The CDR3 loop is CSVVRRYTEAFF. Written as DNA, the CDR3 is TGCAGCGTTGTTCGACGTTACACTGAGGCTTTCTTT. Combining the CDR3 with reference TRBV29-1 and TRBJ1-1 gives the whole variable domain SAVISQKPSRDICQRGTSLTIQCQVDSQVTMMFWYRQQPGQSLTLIATANQGSEATYESGFVIDKFPISRPNLTFSTLTVSNMSPEDSSIYLCSVVRRYTEAFFGQGTRLTVV.

The rearrangement links TRBV10-3 to TRBJ1-2; D gene unclear. Trimming took off 0 bases at V and 7 bases at J, with 18 bases between the two ends. Germline V gene sequence: CDR1 ENHRY, CDR2 SYGVKD. The CDR3 loop spans 16 amino acids. This chain's CDR3 is CAISESEGLDALGYTF. The CDR3 bases are TGTGCCATCAGTGAGTCAGAGGGTTTGGATGCCCTTGGCTACACCTTC.

This chain joins TRBV10-1 and TRBJ2-3; the D call may be TRBD1 or TRBD2 (6 bases each). CDR1 is WNHNN, CDR2 SYGVQD, per germline (reference sequence). The V end was cut by 4 bases, the J end by 7 bases, with 12 bases between. The CDR3 is 13 amino acids. The CDR3 region is CASSGGGPNTQYF. The CDR3 DNA reads TGCGCCAGCAGTGGTGGGGGGCCCAATACGCAGTATTTT.

The chain carries TRBV19 and TRBJ2-3, with a weak D call TRBD1 (6 bases). CDR3 length: 15 amino acids. Trimming cost V 3 bases and J 3 bases, with 13 bases left between them. The V gene's germline CDR1 is LNHDA and CDR2 SQIVND (reference sequence). This CDR3 is CASSIRSGETDTQYF. CDR3 sequence (DNA): TGTGCCAGTAGTATCAGGTCAGGGGAGACAGATACGCAGTATTTT. Based on the CDR3 plus reference TRBV19 and TRBJ2-3, the full variable domain is DGGITQSPKYLFRKEGQNVTLSCEQNLNHDAMYWYRQDPGQGLRLIYYSQIVNDFQKGDIAEGYSVSREKKESFPLTVTSAQKNPTAFYLCASSIRSGETDTQYFGPGTRLTVL.

In the case of this clone: Distinct nucleotide sequences in the sample also encode this CDR3. The rearrangement links TRBV5-1 to TRBJ1-3, with D perhaps matching TRBD1 (6 bases). This CDR3 has 14 amino acids. The V and J ends lost 0 bases and 3 bases respectively, with 7 bases between them. Germline CDR1 and CDR2: SGHRS and YFSETQ. The CDR3 region is CASSLEGGGNTIYF. Written as DNA, the CDR3 is TGCGCCAGCAGCTTGGAAGGGGGTGGAAACACCATATATTTT.

The chain carries TRBV4-1 and TRBJ1-1; 8 bases line up with TRBD1. The CDR3 covers 15 residues. Looked up from germline, CDR1 is MGHRA and CDR2 is YSYEKL. V shed 8 bases, J shed 0 bases, and the junction held 8 bases outside the gene matches. The CDR3 sequence: CASQDRGRLNTEAFF. As DNA, the CDR3 is TGCGCCAGCCAAGACAGGGGCCGATTGAACACTGAAGCTTTCTTT.